Below, 22 T cell receptor beta chains from the same sample are listed, as sequenced in a study of blood T cells in healthy people across ages. A J-beta primer mix and a sample-barcoded 5' primer were used in a second PCR of roughly 6 to 11 cycles. TCRdb re-derived calls from the 5' RACE reads in MiXCR, one entry per CDR3 protein. The sample yields about 900,000 distinct CDR3 sequences, around 68% seen once. The material sequenced was blood. The receptors derive from a man aged 30 to 45 in good health.

The chain combines TRBV6-1 with TRBJ2-7; D may correspond to TRBD1 or TRBD2 (5 bases each). CDR3 length equals 16 residues. The germline V and J ends were trimmed by 0 bases and 4 bases, with 16 bases remaining between them. Germline CDR1 is MNHNS and CDR2 is SASEGT. CDR3 DNA sequence: TGTGCCAGCAGTGAAGCATCTGCCAGGGCGGGTTACGAGCAGTACTTC. This encodes CASSEASARAGYEQYF.

The chain employs TRBV10-1 and TRBJ1-5, with TRBD1 matching 10 bases. J lost 4 bases, V lost 5 bases, and 8 bases had no gene match. Germline values: CDR1 WNHNN, CDR2 SYGVQD (reference sequence). The CDR3 is 16 amino acids. Written as DNA, the CDR3 is TGCGCCAGCAGTCAAAATGGGACAGGGGCTAATCAGCCCCAGCATTTT. As protein: CASSQNGTGANQPQHF.

The table lists this clonotype with a count of one. A read error may explain this, as a much larger clone is one base away. V gene TRBV7-2 combines with J gene TRBJ1-2, with TRBD1 as a possible D gene (6 bases). The CDR3 covers 14 residues. Germline lookup yields CDR1 SGHTA and CDR2 FQGNSA. Here the CDR3 DNA reads TGTGCCAGCAGCTCCCAGGGGAGTAACCATGGCTACACCTTC. Its translation is CASSSQGSNHGYTF.

A single count supports this clonotype. It is unclear where the CDR3 begins or ends on the DNA, so no DNA is shown, and the CDR3 is as TCRdb lists it. The chain is built from TRBV10-3 and TRBJ1-5. Germline lookup yields CDR1 ENHRY and CDR2 SYGVKD. The CDR3 numbers 17 amino acids, ends counted. The CDR3 here is CAISDLRFGQPNQPQHF.

This clonotype has just a few counts. The chain carries TRBV29-1 and TRBJ1-2; 8 bases agree with TRBD1. CDR1 is SQVTM and CDR2 is ANQGSEA in the germline V gene. V was pared by 5 bases and J by 12 bases, with 5 bases of the junction left unmatched. CDR3 size: 10 residues. CDR3 residues: CSVSDRDHTF. The DNA of the CDR3 is TGCAGCGTTTCGGACAGGGACCACACCTTC.

The sample holds a few counts of this clonotype. The V gene is TRBV25-1, the J gene TRBJ1-2, with TRBD1 matching 8 bases. CDR1 is MGHDK and CDR2 is SYGVNS in the germline V gene. The CDR3 is 18 residues long. After removal of 4 bases from V and 4 bases from J, the junction contained 17 bases not matched to a gene. The CDR3, as DNA: TGTGCCAGCAGTGGCTTCGAACAGGGGGGCGAGGGTAGCTATGGCTACACCTTC. Translating gives CASSGFEQGGEGSYGYTF.

The chain links TRBV20-1 to TRBJ2-7; D possibly corresponds to TRBD2 (7 bases). The J call may be wrong; the DNA end is better matched by TRBJ2-5. The V gene's germline CDR1 is DFQATT and CDR2 SNEGSKA (reference sequence). The CDR3 loop spans 14 amino acids. This chain's CDR3 is CSARRGGARETQYF. Here the CDR3 DNA reads TGCAGTGCTAGAAGGGGGGGGGCTAGGGAGACCCAGTACTTC.

The V call is TRBV4-2, the J call TRBJ2-1, with 8 nucleotides matching TRBD2. J lost 3 bases, V lost 6 bases, and 7 bases had no gene match. Per germline, CDR1 LGHNA and CDR2 YNFKEQ. The CDR3 runs to 15 residues. CDR3 region: CASRGRGADYNEQFF. Written as DNA, the CDR3 is TGTGCCAGCAGAGGGCGGGGGGCCGACTACAATGAGCAGTTCTTC.

The chain joins TRBV7-9 to TRBJ1-2; the D is unclear. Germline lookup yields CDR1 SEHNR and CDR2 FQNEAQ (reference sequence). The CDR3 is made up of 13 amino acids. V dropped 5 bases and J dropped 4 bases, with 11 bases sitting between them. Written as DNA, the CDR3 is TGTGCCAGCAGCGCCGACGGTATCTATGGCTACACCTTC. This gives the protein CASSADGIYGYTF.

As for this clonotype: This may stem from a read error, because a much larger clone lies one nucleotide away. The rearrangement links TRBV20-1 to TRBJ2-4; TRBD2 agrees at 11 bases. This CDR3 comprises 13 residues. Per the germline V gene, CDR1 is DFQATT and CDR2 is SNEGSKA (reference sequence). CDR3 sequence reads: CTARADSGGAQYF. For the CDR3, the DNA is TGCACTGCTAGAGCCGATAGCGGGGGGGCTCAGTACTTC.

The rearrangement links TRBV20-1 to TRBJ1-5; 7 positions match TRBD1. Germline-derived CDR1 and CDR2 are DFQATT and SNEGSKA (reference sequence). The CDR3 consists of 13 residues. V gave up 5 bases and J gave up 7 bases; unmatched junction bases: 8. CDR3 DNA sequence: TGCAGTGCTCCTAGACAGGGCCACCAGCCCCAGCATTTT. Protein product: CSAPRQGHQPQHF.

The sample holds one count of this clonotype. This chain links TRBV7-3 with TRBJ2-5, with a tentative D call TRBD2 (6 bases). The CDR3 runs 14 residues. Trimming cost V 3 bases and J 7 bases, with 15 bases left between them. Germline-derived CDR1 and CDR2 are SGHTA and FQGTGA. CDR3 coding DNA: TGTGCCAGCAGCTTGGGTGGGGGGATGTCGACCCAGTACTTC. This sequence encodes CASSLGGGMSTQYF.

This rearrangement joins TRBV7-2 to TRBJ2-5; D ambiguous. The CDR3 spans 14 residues. V lost 0 bases, J lost 9 bases, and 14 bases lay in between. Germline lookup yields CDR1 SGHTA and CDR2 FQGNSA. For the CDR3, the DNA is TGTGCCAGCAGCTTAGCGCAAGCCTCTAAGGCCCAGTACTTC. It translates to CASSLAQASKAQYF.

This chain uses TRBV4-2 with TRBJ2-3, with 12 bases matching TRBD1. The germline gives CDR1 LGHNA, CDR2 YNFKEQ. This CDR3 has 16 amino acids. V shed 0 bases and J 5 bases; nucleotides not matched to a gene: 3. This CDR3 is CASSQEGQGAGDTQYF. In nucleotides, the CDR3 is TGTGCCAGCAGCCAAGAGGGACAGGGGGCTGGAGATACGCAGTATTTT.

The chain uses TRBV18 and TRBJ2-7; TRBD1 might be the D (8 bases). Germline V gives CDR1 KGHSH, CDR2 LQKENI. The CDR3 has 14 amino acids. Deletions cut 8 bases from V and 2 bases from J, with 16 bases between. CDR3 coding DNA: TGTGCCAGCAGCCCACAGGGGGGGCCCTACGAGCAGTACTTC. This gives the protein CASSPQGGPYEQYF.

This clonotype was counted many times. The genes are TRBV9 and TRBJ2-3; D is uncertain. V was shortened by 0 bases and J by 4 bases, with 12 bases between the two germline ends. The CDR3 consists of 15 residues. CDR1 is SGDLS, CDR2 YYNGEE, per germline. The CDR3 sequence: CASSVGERPSDTQYF. The CDR3, as DNA: TGTGCCAGCAGCGTAGGCGAGAGACCCTCAGATACGCAGTATTTT.

This chain connects TRBV7-8 to TRBJ1-6; the match to TRBD1 covers 10 bases. The CDR3 has 14 residues. V dropped 5 bases and J dropped 10; count of bases not matched to a gene: 5. Germline V lookup: CDR1 SGHVS, CDR2 FQNEAQ. CDR3 in amino acids: CASSPGTGVSPLHF. Here the CDR3 DNA reads TGTGCCAGCAGCCCCGGGACAGGGGTCTCACCCCTCCACTTT.

This chain joins TRBV7-9 and TRBJ1-1, with unresolved D. Germline CDR1 reads SEHNR; CDR2 reads FQNEAQ (reference sequence). The CDR3 loop spans 13 amino acids. V lost 6 bases and J 1 base, leaving 9 bases between the germline ends. The CDR3 region has the DNA TGTGCCAGCAGTATCGGACGGAACACTGAAGCTTTCTTT. Translated, it gives CASSIGRNTEAFF.

The CDR3 region has the DNA TGTGCCAGCAGCTCGAGACCGGGACAGGGTGGCGGCTACACCTTC. This sequence encodes CASSSRPGQGGGYTF. The chain recombines TRBV7-8 with TRBJ1-2; the match to TRBD1 covers 9 bases. The trim removed 4 bases at V and 8 bases at J, leaving 11 bases unmatched. From germline, CDR1 is SGHVS and CDR2 FQNEAQ. This CDR3 contains 15 residues.

This chain connects TRBV5-1 to TRBJ2-7, with D perhaps matching TRBD1 or TRBD2 (5 bases each). Trimming pared 5 bases from V and 3 bases from J, leaving 15 bases between. The germline V gene encodes CDR1 SGHRS and CDR2 YFSETQ. The CDR3 extends over 14 amino acids. CDR3 sequence (DNA): TGCGCCAGCAGTTTTCAGGGACCGGGCTACGAGCAGTACTTC. It encodes CASSFQGPGYEQYF.

This chain joins TRBV24-1 and TRBJ2-1, with D perhaps matching TRBD2 (5 bases). V lost 12 bases and J 5 bases, leaving 19 bases between the germline ends. The CDR3 runs to 14 residues. Germline-derived CDR1 and CDR2 are KGHDR and SFDVKD. The CDR3 loop is CASTDLRGNNEQFF. CDR3 DNA: TGTGCCTCAACAGATCTCCGGGGAAACAATGAGCAGTTCTTC.

V and J are TRBV12-3 or TRBV12-4 and TRBJ1-5, with D uncertain. The CDR3 is 14 residues long. Trimming cost V 5 bases and J 6 bases, with 14 bases left between them. The CDR3 region has the DNA TGTGCCAGCAGTCCCTCGGGGTTGAGTCAGCCCCAGCATTTT. Its translation: CASSPSGLSQPQHF.